This entry lists 14 T cell receptor beta chains sequenced from one sample in a study of T cells in Graves' hyperthyroidism and ophthalmopathy. TCR beta CDR3 region amplification was performed from RNA transcripts. First-round RT-PCR with HTBI primers amplified the TCR CDR3 region. Each CDR3 protein gets one entry after TCRdb re-called the multiplex PCR reads with MiXCR. The data contain 300,000 to 400,000 distinct CDR3 sequences, approximately 13% of them singletons. Sequencing was carried out using blood. The receptors derive from a woman younger than 30 with Graves' hyperthyroidism.

The table lists this clonotype with many counts. The genes are TRBV28 and TRBJ2-1, with 9 bases that match TRBD2. Per germline, CDR1 MDHEN and CDR2 SYDVKM. The CDR3 runs to 15 residues. V was clipped by 3 bases and J by 6 bases; unmatched bases: 6. Here the CDR3 reads CASSFRGGASNEQFF. In nucleotides, the CDR3 is TGTGCCAGCAGTTTTCGCGGGGGGGCCTCCAATGAGCAGTTCTTC.

At least ten counts were recorded for this clonotype. V usage is TRBV6-1 and J usage is TRBJ1-6; D not certain. Germline-derived CDR1 and CDR2 are MNHNS and SASEGT. This CDR3 spans 13 amino acids. V was pared by 5 bases and J by 6 bases, with 8 bases between. The CDR3 protein is CASSFQSNSPLHF. The DNA for the CDR3 is TGTGCCAGCAGTTTTCAGAGTAATTCACCCCTCCACTTT.

This clonotype was seen repeatedly, ten times or more. This sequence joins TRBV20-1 and TRBJ2-1; 12 nucleotides match TRBD2. The trim removed 2 bases at V and 9 bases at J, leaving 5 bases unmatched. The germline gives CDR1 DFQATT, CDR2 SNEGSKA (reference sequence). The CDR3 spans 14 residues. The DNA for the CDR3 is TGCAGTGCTAGACTAGCGGGAGGGCCGGTTGAGCAGTTCTTC. This translates into CSARLAGGPVEQFF.

This clonotype was seen repeatedly, ten times or more. The rearrangement joins TRBV28 to TRBJ2-7; D uncertain. The CDR3 loop spans 15 amino acids. Germline CDR1 is MDHEN and CDR2 is SYDVKM. Between the trimmed V and J ends, which lost 5 bases and 0 bases, there was a span of 14 bases. The chain's CDR3 is CASSGYFNSSYEQYF. In nucleotides, the CDR3 is TGTGCCAGCAGTGGATACTTCAATAGCTCCTACGAGCAGTACTTC. Combining the CDR3 with reference TRBV28 and TRBJ2-7 gives the whole variable domain DVKVTQSSRYLVKRTGEKVFLECVQDMDHENMFWYRQDPGLGLRLIYFSYDVKMKEKGDIPEGYSVSREKKERFSLILESASTNQTSMYLCASSGYFNSSYEQYFGPGTRLTVT.

This clonotype was seen ten or more times. V is TRBV20-1 and J is TRBJ2-7; D is unresolved. V was trimmed by 2 bases and J by 2 bases, leaving 31 bases between them. The CDR3 loop spans 20 amino acids. Germline V CDR1 and CDR2: DFQATT, SNEGSKA (reference sequence). The DNA for the CDR3 is TGCAGTGCTAGACCACGCCCCCCTACTCTGCCTTACTACCTTACCTACGAGCAGTACTTC. This encodes CSARPRPPTLPYYLTYEQYF.

This clonotype has a count of ten or more. The chain employs TRBV5-6 and TRBJ1-2; no definite D call. This CDR3 is built from 12 residues. The V and J ends lost 1 base and 4 bases respectively, with 5 bases between them. CDR1 is SGHDT and CDR2 is YYEEEE in the germline V gene. The CDR3 loop is CASSLSSYGYTF. In DNA form, the CDR3 reads TGTGCCAGCAGCTTGTCCAGCTATGGCTACACCTTC.

This clonotype was observed at least ten times. The rearrangement uses TRBV2 and TRBJ2-1; 15 bases match TRBD2. The V gene end was trimmed by 6 bases and the J gene end by 7 bases; junction bases not matched to a gene: 10. Per germline, CDR1 SNHLY and CDR2 FYNNEI. CDR3 length equals 17 residues. CDR3 nucleotides: TGTGCCAGCAGGAATCTTGGACTAGCGGGAGGGGGAAATGAGCAGTTCTTC. Translating gives CASRNLGLAGGGNEQFF.

The sample holds many counts of this clonotype. This may come from a read error, since a much larger clone is one base off. The genes are TRBV7-9 and TRBJ1-2, with a weak D call TRBD1 (5 bases). The V gene's germline CDR1 is SEHNR and CDR2 FQNEAQ (reference sequence). V lost 5 bases and J lost 2, with 9 bases in between. This CDR3 has 13 residues. The CDR3 protein is CASSPGRNYGYTF. Here the CDR3 DNA reads TGTGCCAGCAGCCCGGGACGGAACTATGGCTACACCTTC.

This clonotype was seen repeatedly, ten times or more. J is TRBJ2-2 and V is TRBV4-1; D gene ambiguous. V gave up 4 bases and J gave up 7 bases, with 10 bases separating them. The CDR3 spans 13 residues. Germline CDR1 MGHRA, CDR2 YSYEKL. CDR3 nucleotides: TGCGCCAGCAGCCCTGGACGAGGCGGGGAGCTGTTTTTT. This gives the protein CASSPGRGGELFF.

Only a few counts were recorded for this clonotype. J is TRBJ1-5 and V is TRBV6-6; no firm D call. The CDR3 contains 14 residues. Trimming left V 0 bases short and J 6 bases short, with 9 bases between. Germline V lookup: CDR1 MNHNY, CDR2 SVGAGI (reference sequence). This CDR3 is CASSYSLATQPQHF. In DNA, the CDR3 is TGTGCCAGCAGTTACTCACTCGCGACTCAGCCCCAGCATTTT.

This clonotype was seen repeatedly, ten times or more. One end of the junction is discordant with germline, which a read error may explain. The chain carries TRBV12-3 or TRBV12-4 and TRBJ2-7, with 7 nucleotides matching TRBD1. This CDR3 comprises 13 residues. CDR3 residues: CASSLRGLDEQYF. The CDR3 nucleotides are TGCGCCAGCAGCCTTAGGGGGCTCGACGAGCAGTACTTC.

This clonotype was picked up a small number of times. The rearrangement joins TRBV6-5 to TRBJ1-1; D is possibly TRBD1 (5 bases). The germline V and J ends were trimmed by 2 bases and 8 bases, with 21 bases remaining between them. The CDR3 runs to 16 residues. Germline V gene sequence: CDR1 MNHEY, CDR2 SVGAGI. The CDR3 DNA reads TGTGCCAGCAGTTACAGGGCAGGGAAGGTAGTAGGCGAAGCTTTCTTT. Encoded protein: CASSYRAGKVVGEAFF.

The chain is built from TRBV5-5 and TRBJ1-5, with 9 bases fitting TRBD1. The CDR3 spans 16 residues. V shed 4 bases, J shed 7 bases, and the junction held 12 bases outside the gene matches. Germline CDR1 is SGHKS and CDR2 is YYEKEE (reference sequence). Here the CDR3 reads CASSRYRDRADQPQHF. The CDR3 DNA reads as TGTGCCAGCAGCAGATACCGGGACAGGGCCGACCAGCCCCAGCATTTT.

This clonotype was observed a handful of times. A much larger clonotype is one base distant, so this may be a read error. The chain recombines TRBV12-3 or TRBV12-4 with TRBJ2-3; D remains ambiguous. The CDR3 has 11 residues. V lost 11 bases to trimming and J lost 7 bases, with 13 bases between them. CDR3 sequence (DNA): TGTGCCGGCTTCATGGGCTATACGCAGTATTTT. Translated, it gives CAGFMGYTQYF.